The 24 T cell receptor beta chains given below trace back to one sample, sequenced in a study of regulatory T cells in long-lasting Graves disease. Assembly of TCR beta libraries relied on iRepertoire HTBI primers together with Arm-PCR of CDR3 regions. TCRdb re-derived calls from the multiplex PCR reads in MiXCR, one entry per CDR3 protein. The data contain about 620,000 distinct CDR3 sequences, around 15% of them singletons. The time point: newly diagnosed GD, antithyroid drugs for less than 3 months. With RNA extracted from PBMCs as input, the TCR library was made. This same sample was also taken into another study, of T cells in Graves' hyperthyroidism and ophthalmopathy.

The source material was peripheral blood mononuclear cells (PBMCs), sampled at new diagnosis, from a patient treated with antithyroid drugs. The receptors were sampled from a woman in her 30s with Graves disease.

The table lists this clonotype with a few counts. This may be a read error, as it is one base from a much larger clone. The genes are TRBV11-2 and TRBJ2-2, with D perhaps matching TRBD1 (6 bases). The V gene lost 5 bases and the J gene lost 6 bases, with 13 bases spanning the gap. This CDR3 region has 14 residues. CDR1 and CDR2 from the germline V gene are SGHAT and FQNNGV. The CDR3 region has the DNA TGTGCCAGCAGCCGTGGGACATTGGCCGGGGAGCTGTTTTTT. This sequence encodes CASSRGTLAGELFF.

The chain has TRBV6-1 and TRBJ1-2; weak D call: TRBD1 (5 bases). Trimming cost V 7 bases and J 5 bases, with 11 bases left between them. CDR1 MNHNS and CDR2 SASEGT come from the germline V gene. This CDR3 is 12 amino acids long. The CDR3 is CASTDRGYGYTF. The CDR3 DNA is TGTGCCAGCACCGACAGAGGTTATGGCTACACCTTC.

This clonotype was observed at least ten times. The CDR3 reads CASSPPGRGNYGYTF. Written as DNA, the CDR3 is TGTGCCAGCAGCCCACCCGGCAGGGGTAACTATGGCTACACCTTC. This chain uses TRBV28 with TRBJ1-2; tentatively, D is TRBD1 (6 bases). The CDR3 runs to 15 residues. CDR1 is MDHEN and CDR2 is SYDVKM in the germline V gene. The ends were cut back, 6 bases at V and 1 base at J, with 15 bases in the middle.

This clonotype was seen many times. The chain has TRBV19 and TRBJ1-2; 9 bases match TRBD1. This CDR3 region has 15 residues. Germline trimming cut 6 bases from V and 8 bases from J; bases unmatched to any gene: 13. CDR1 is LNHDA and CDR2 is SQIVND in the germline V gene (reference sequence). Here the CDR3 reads CASSDVGTGPSGYTF. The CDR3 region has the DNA TGTGCCAGTAGCGACGTGGGGACAGGGCCCTCCGGCTACACCTTC. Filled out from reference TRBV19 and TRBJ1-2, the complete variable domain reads DGGITQSPKYLFRKEGQNVTLSCEQNLNHDAMYWYRQDPGQGLRLIYYSQIVNDFQKGDIAEGYSVSREKKESFPLTVTSAQKNPTAFYLCASSDVGTGPSGYTFGSGTRLTVV.

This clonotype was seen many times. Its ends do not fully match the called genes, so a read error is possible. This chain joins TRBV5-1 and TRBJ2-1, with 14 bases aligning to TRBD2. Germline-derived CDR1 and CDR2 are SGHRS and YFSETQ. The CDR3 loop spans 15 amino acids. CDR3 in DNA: TGTGCCAGCAGTTTCGGACTAGCGGGAGGCAATGAGCAGTTCTTC. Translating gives CASSFGLAGGNEQFF.

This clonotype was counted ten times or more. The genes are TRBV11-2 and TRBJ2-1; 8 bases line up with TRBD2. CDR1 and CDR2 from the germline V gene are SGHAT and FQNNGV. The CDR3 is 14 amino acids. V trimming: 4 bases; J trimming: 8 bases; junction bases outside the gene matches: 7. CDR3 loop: CASSWPGGPYEQFF. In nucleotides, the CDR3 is TGTGCCAGCAGCTGGCCGGGAGGGCCTTATGAGCAGTTCTTC.

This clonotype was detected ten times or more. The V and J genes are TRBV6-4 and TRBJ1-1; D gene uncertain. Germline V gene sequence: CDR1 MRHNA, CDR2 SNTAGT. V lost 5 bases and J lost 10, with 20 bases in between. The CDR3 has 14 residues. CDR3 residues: CASSYSSPASTAFF. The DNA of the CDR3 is TGTGCCAGCAGTTACAGTTCTCCGGCGTCTACAGCTTTCTTT.

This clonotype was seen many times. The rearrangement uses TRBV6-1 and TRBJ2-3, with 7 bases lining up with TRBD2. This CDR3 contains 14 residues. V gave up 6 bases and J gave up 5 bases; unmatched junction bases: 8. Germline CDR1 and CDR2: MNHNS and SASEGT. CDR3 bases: TGTGCCAGCAGGAGAAGTTTAGCGGGAGATACGCAGTATTTT. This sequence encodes CASRRSLAGDTQYF.

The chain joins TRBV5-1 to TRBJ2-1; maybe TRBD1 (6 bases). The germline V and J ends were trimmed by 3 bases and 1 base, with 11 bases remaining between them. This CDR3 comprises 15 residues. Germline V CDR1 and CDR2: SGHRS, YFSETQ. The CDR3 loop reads CASSSTTGSYNEQFF. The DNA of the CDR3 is TGCGCCAGCAGCTCCACAACAGGGTCCTACAATGAGCAGTTCTTC.

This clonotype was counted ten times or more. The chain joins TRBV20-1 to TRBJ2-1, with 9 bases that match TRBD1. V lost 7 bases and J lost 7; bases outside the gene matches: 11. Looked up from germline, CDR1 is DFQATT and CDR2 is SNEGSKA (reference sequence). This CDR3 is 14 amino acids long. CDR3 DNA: TGCAGTGAAAGCCGGGACAGGGTCTATAATGAGCAGTTCTTC. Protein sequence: CSESRDRVYNEQFF.

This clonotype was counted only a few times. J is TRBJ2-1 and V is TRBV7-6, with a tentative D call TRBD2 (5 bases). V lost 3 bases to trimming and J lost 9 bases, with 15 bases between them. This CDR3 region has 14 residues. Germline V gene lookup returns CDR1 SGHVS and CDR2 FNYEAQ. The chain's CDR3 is CASSFRSGQGEQFF. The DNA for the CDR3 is TGTGCCAGCAGCTTCAGAAGCGGCCAAGGTGAGCAGTTCTTC.

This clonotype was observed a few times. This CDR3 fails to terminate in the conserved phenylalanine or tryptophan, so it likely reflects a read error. DNA for the CDR3: TGTGCCAGCAGCCTGGGATTTACAGGGGCGGATGGCTACACCCTC. It specifies CASSLGFTGADGYTL. The V call is TRBV11-2, the J call TRBJ1-2; 7 bases match TRBD1. Per the germline V gene, CDR1 is SGHAT and CDR2 is FQNNGV. The CDR3 runs 15 residues. J lost 6 bases, V lost 5 bases, and 12 bases had no gene match.

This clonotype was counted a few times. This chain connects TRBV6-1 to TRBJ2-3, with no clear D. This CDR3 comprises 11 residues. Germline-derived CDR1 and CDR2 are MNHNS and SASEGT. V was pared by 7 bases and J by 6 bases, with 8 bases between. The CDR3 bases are TGTGCCAGCAAGGTTGTGGATACGCAGTATTTT. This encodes CASKVVDTQYF.

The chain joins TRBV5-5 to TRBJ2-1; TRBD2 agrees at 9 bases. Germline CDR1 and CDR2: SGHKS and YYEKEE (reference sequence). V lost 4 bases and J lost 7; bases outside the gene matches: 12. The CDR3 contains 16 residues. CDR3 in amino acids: CASSRQYGLALNEQFF. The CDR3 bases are TGTGCCAGCAGCCGACAGTACGGACTAGCGCTGAATGAGCAGTTCTTC.

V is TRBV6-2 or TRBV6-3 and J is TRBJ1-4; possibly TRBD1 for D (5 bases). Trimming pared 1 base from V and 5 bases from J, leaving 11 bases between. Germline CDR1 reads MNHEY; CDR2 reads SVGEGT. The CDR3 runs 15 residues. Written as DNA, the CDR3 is TGTGCCAGCAGTTACTATGGGACTGAAAATGAAAAACTGTTTTTT. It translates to CASSYYGTENEKLFF.

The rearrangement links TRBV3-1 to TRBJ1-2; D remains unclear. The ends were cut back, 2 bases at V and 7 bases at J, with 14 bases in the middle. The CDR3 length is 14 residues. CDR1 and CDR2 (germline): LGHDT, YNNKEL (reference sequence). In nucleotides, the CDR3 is TGTGCCAGCAGCCAATCGAAAGCTAGGCCTGGCTACACCTTC. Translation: CASSQSKARPGYTF.

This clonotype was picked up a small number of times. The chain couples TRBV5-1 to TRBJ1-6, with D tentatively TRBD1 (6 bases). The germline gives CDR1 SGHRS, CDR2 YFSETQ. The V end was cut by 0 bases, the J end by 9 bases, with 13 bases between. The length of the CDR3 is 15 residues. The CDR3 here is CASSLDDRNGSPLHF. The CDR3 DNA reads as TGCGCCAGCAGCTTGGACGACAGGAATGGTTCACCCCTCCACTTT. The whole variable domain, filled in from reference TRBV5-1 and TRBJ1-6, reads KAGVTQTPRYLIKTRGQQVTLSCSPISGHRSVSWYQQTPGQGLQFLFEYFSETQRNKGNFPGRFSGRQFSNSRSEMNVSTLELGDSALYLCASSLDDRNGSPLHFGNGTRLTVT.

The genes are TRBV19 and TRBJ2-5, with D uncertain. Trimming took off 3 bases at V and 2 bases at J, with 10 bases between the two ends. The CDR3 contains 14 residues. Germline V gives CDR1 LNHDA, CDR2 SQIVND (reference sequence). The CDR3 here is CASSILTAQETQYF. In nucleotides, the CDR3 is TGTGCCAGTAGTATCCTCACAGCACAAGAGACCCAGTACTTC.

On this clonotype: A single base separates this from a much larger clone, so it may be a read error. CDR3 nucleotides: TGTGCCAGCAGGCCAGGACTAGCGGGAGTTATCCAAGAGACCCAGTACTTC. Translation: CASRPGLAGVIQETQYF. The rearrangement uses TRBV27 and TRBJ2-5; 13 bases line up with TRBD2. Unmatched junction bases numbered 8, after V lost 6 bases and J lost 1 base. CDR3 length: 17 residues. Germline loops: CDR1 MNHEY, CDR2 SMNVEV (reference sequence).

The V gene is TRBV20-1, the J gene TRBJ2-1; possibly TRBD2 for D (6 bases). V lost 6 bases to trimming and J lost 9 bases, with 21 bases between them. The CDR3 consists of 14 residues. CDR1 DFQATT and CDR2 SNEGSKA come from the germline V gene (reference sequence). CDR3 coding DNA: TGCAGTGCCGGGGTGGGAATCACCGGGGGTGAGCAGTTCTTC. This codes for CSAGVGITGGEQFF.

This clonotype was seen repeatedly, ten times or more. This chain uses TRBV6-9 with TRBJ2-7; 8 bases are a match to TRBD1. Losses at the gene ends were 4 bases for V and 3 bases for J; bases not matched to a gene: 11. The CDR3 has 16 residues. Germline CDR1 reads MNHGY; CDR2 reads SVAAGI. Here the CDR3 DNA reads TGTGCCAGCAGTTGGGCAGGGGGCTCCGGAAGCTACGAGCAGTACTTC. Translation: CASSWAGGSGSYEQYF.

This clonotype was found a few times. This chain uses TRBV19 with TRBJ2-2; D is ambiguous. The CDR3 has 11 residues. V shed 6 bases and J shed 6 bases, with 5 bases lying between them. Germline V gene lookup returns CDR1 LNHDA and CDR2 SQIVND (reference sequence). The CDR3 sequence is CASRASGELFF. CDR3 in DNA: TGTGCCAGTAGGGCCTCCGGGGAGCTGTTTTTT.

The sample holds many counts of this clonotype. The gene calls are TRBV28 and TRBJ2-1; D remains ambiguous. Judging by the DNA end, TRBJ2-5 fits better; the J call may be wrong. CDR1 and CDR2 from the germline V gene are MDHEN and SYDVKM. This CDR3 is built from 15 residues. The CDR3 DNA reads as TGTGCCAGCAGTTCCCAGACGGATGCCAGGGAGACCCAGTACTTC. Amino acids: CASSSQTDARETQYF.

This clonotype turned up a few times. CDR3 residues: CASSQERQHVGELFF. CDR3 coding DNA: TGTGCCAGCAGCCAAGAAAGACAGCACGTCGGGGAGCTGTTTTTT. The V gene is TRBV3-1, the J gene TRBJ2-2, with D possibly TRBD1 on 5 matching bases. Germline CDR1 is LGHDT and CDR2 is YNNKEL (reference sequence). This CDR3 region has 15 residues. V dropped 0 bases and J dropped 7 bases, with 12 bases sitting between them.